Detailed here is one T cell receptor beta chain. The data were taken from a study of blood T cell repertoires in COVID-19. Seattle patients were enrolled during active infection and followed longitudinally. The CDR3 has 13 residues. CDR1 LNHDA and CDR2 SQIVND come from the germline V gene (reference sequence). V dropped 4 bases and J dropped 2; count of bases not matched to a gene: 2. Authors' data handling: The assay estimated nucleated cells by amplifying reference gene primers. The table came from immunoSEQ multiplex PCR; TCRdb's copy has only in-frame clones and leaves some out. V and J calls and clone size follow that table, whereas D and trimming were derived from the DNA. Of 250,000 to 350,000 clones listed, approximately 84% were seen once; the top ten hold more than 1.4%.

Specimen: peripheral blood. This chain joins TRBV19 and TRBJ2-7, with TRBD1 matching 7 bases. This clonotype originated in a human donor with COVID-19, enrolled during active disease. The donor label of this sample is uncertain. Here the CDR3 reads CASSRQGTYEQYF. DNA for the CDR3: TGTGCCAGTAGTAGACAGGGAACCTACGAGCAGTACTTC.